This T cell receptor beta chain appears in the sequencing data of a study of blood T cells in healthy people across ages. Alongside a J-beta primer mix, a sample-barcoded 5' primer served in a second PCR lasting about 6 to 12 cycles. Every sample produced at least 2.5 million CDR3-containing paired-end reads. TCRdb re-called the 5' RACE reads through MiXCR, storing one row per CDR3 protein. Among about 1.5 million distinct CDR3 sequences listed, roughly 43% were seen once. With regard to this clonotype: Its cognate antigen is unknown.

The V and J ends lost 5 bases and 7 bases respectively, with 18 bases between them. The CDR3 covers 14 residues. Germline V CDR1 and CDR2: SGHRS, YFSETQ. Study conclusions and caveats: A greater number of naive CD4+ cells and higher diversity distinguished long-lived donors from aged donors. The study lacked donor CMV status, which possibly confounded expanded clonotype changes.

The genes are TRBV5-1 and TRBJ1-1; D might be TRBD1 (5 bases). Source material: blood. The clonotype was recovered from a woman aged 18-35 years in good health. CDR3 loop: CASSSGRGYSEAFF. CDR3 in DNA: TGCGCCAGCAGTTCAGGGAGAGGGTACAGTGAAGCTTTCTTT.